This TCR beta chain was found in a study of cytomegalovirus exposure and HLA in healthy donors. Unmatched junction bases numbered 14, after V lost 1 base and J lost 4 bases. The CDR3 totals 18 residues. CDR1 and CDR2 (germline): SGHTA, FQGNSA. General study points: Some TCR beta chains (approximately 180 of them) were listed as cytomegalovirus-associated. Later work associated over 15,000 TCR beta sequences with HLA alleles at 0.05 false discovery rate.

Primers for the PCR totalled 60 Vbeta and 13 Jbeta. The protocol was immunoSEQ multiplex PCR, while the TCRdb copy is restricted to in-frame clones and leaves out a portion. The data contain 150,000 to 200,000 clones, about 72% of them singletons. For this clone: Its antigen remains unidentified.

This receptor was obtained from a human donor in good health. This rearrangement joins TRBV7-2 to TRBJ2-3; 7 bases match TRBD2. Sample: PBMCs. The CDR3: CASSLVRSASGNADTQYF. DNA of the CDR3: TGTGCCAGCAGCTTAGTAAGGTCGGCTAGCGGCAACGCAGATACGCAGTATTTT.